The rows below give T cell receptor beta chains drawn from one sample of a study of T-cell reconstitution after alpha-beta-depleted transplantation in children. TCRdb passed the PCR reads through MiXCR, listing each CDR3 protein once. This table holds approximately 490,000 distinct CDR3 sequences, more than 9% found once. Sequenced here: PBMCs, sampled before TCRalphabeta/CD19-depleted stem cell transplant. These TCRs come from a child younger than 10 with inherited bone marrow failure, due to receive a stem cell transplant. Both conserved end residues are part of each CDR3. The order of the fields is J gene, clone size, D gene, V gene, CDR3 protein, CDR3 DNA. A D gene is named only where the DNA matches it firmly. Rows give clone size only sometimes, using once, few, many, or a class for an expanded clone.

J gene: TRBJ2-1; clone size: few; D gene: TRBD2; V gene: TRBV5-6; CDR3 protein: CASSSTSGSHNEQFF; CDR3 DNA: TGTGCCAGCAGCTCGACTAGCGGGAGCCACAATGAGCAGTTCTTC
J gene: TRBJ1-1; clone size: many; D gene: NA; V gene: TRBV29-1; CDR3 protein: CSVAQGFEAFF; CDR3 DNA: TGCAGCGTCGCTCAGGGATTTGAAGCTTTCTTT
J gene: TRBJ2-7; clone size: NA; D gene: NA; V gene: TRBV20-1; CDR3 protein: CSASGVPWVRGGRYEQYF; CDR3 DNA: TGCAGTGCTAGTGGGGTACCCTGGGTAAGAGGGGGAAGGTACGAGCAGTACTTC
J gene: TRBJ2-1; clone size: many; D gene: NA; V gene: TRBV11-2; CDR3 protein: CASSLDHWGNEQFF; CDR3 DNA: TGTGCCAGCAGCTTGGACCACTGGGGTAATGAGCAGTTCTTC
J gene: TRBJ2-2; clone size: many; D gene: NA; V gene: TRBV10-1; CDR3 protein: CASSEDKAPGELFF; CDR3 DNA: TGCGCCAGCAGTGAGGACAAGGCCCCCGGGGAGCTGTTTTTT
J gene: TRBJ2-1; clone size: many; D gene: NA; V gene: TRBV4-3; CDR3 protein: CASSQDYPNWAWDEQFF; CDR3 DNA: TGCGCCAGCAGCCAAGACTATCCTAATTGGGCATGGGATGAGCAGTTCTTC
J gene: TRBJ2-7; clone size: NA; D gene: TRBD2; V gene: TRBV11-2; CDR3 protein: CASSFTFTSDTYEQYF; CDR3 DNA: TGTGCCAGCAGCTTTACATTTACTAGCGACACCTACGAGCAGTACTTC
J gene: TRBJ2-3; clone size: many; D gene: TRBD2; V gene: TRBV6-5; CDR3 protein: CASSYSGLAPDTQYF; CDR3 DNA: TGTGCCAGCAGTTACTCCGGACTAGCTCCAGATACGCAGTATTTT
J gene: TRBJ2-3; clone size: many; D gene: TRBD2; V gene: TRBV6-1; CDR3 protein: CASSPTLAGGPDTQYF; CDR3 DNA: TGTGCCAGCAGCCCCACCCTAGCGGGAGGGCCAGATACGCAGTATTTT
J gene: TRBJ2-7; clone size: many; D gene: TRBD2; V gene: TRBV6-5; CDR3 protein: CASSYVGGGRLEQYF; CDR3 DNA: TGTGCCAGCAGTTACGTCGGGGGGGGCCGTCTCGAGCAGTACTTC
J gene: TRBJ2-5; clone size: many; D gene: TRBD2; V gene: TRBV27; CDR3 protein: CASRARLAVQETQYF; CDR3 DNA: TGTGCCAGCAGGGCTCGGCTAGCGGTTCAAGAGACCCAGTACTTC
J gene: TRBJ2-1; clone size: few; D gene: NA; V gene: TRBV30; CDR3 protein: CAWSVVGSEEQFF; CDR3 DNA: TGTGCCTGGAGTGTAGTCGGGTCAGAGGAGCAGTTCTTC
J gene: TRBJ1-3; clone size: many; D gene: NA; V gene: TRBV4-3; CDR3 protein: CASSQDREGSGNTIYF; CDR3 DNA: TGCGCCAGCAGCCAAGATCGAGAAGGCTCTGGAAACACCATATATTTT
J gene: TRBJ2-1; clone size: many; D gene: TRBD2; V gene: TRBV4-3; CDR3 protein: CASSQDWLAGYNEQFF; CDR3 DNA: TGCGCCAGCAGCCAAGATTGGTTAGCGGGGTACAATGAGCAGTTCTTC
J gene: TRBJ1-1; clone size: many; D gene: NA; V gene: TRBV24-1; CDR3 protein: CAVSLAGGRAFF; CDR3 DNA: TGTGCCGTGTCCCTCGCGGGGGGGAGAGCTTTCTTT
J gene: TRBJ2-7; clone size: many; D gene: NA; V gene: TRBV7-8; CDR3 protein: CASSSLLYEQYF; CDR3 DNA: TGTGCCAGCAGCTCGCTACTATACGAGCAGTACTTC
J gene: TRBJ2-3; clone size: many; D gene: TRBD2; V gene: TRBV29-1; CDR3 protein: CSVQASGTITDTQYF; CDR3 DNA: TGCAGCGTTCAGGCTAGCGGGACGATCACAGATACGCAGTATTTT
J gene: TRBJ1-1; clone size: many; D gene: TRBD1; V gene: TRBV5-1; CDR3 protein: CASSFETGVTEAFF; CDR3 DNA: TGCGCCAGCAGCTTCGAGACAGGGGTCACTGAAGCTTTCTTT
J gene: TRBJ2-1; clone size: many; D gene: TRBD2; V gene: TRBV4-3; CDR3 protein: CASSANPYGRYNEQFF; CDR3 DNA: TGCGCCAGCAGCGCCAACCCCTACGGGAGGTACAATGAGCAGTTCTTC
J gene: TRBJ1-3; clone size: many; D gene: NA; V gene: TRBV27; CDR3 protein: CASSLSRGGNTIYF; CDR3 DNA: TGTGCCAGCAGTTTAAGCAGGGGAGGAAACACCATATATTTT
J gene: TRBJ1-2; clone size: many; D gene: NA; V gene: TRBV6-5; CDR3 protein: CASSPQRTETYGYTF; CDR3 DNA: TGTGCCAGCAGTCCCCAAAGGACAGAAACCTATGGCTACACCTTC
J gene: TRBJ1-1; clone size: few; D gene: NA; V gene: TRBV28; CDR3 protein: CASSSFLVKNTEAFF; CDR3 DNA: TGTGCCAGCAGTTCTTTCCTGGTGAAGAACACTGAAGCTTTCTTT
J gene: TRBJ2-3; clone size: NA; D gene: NA; V gene: TRBV6-1; CDR3 protein: CATRLGSTDTQYF; CDR3 DNA: TGTGCCACCAGACTAGGGAGCACAGATACGCAGTATTTT
J gene: TRBJ2-7; clone size: many; D gene: TRBD1; V gene: TRBV4-1; CDR3 protein: CASSPGTGGGYEQYF; CDR3 DNA: TGCGCCAGCAGCCCCGGGACAGGAGGCGGGTACGAGCAGTACTTC
J gene: TRBJ2-3; clone size: many; D gene: NA; V gene: TRBV12-3/TRBV12-4; CDR3 protein: CASSFRYPTDTQYF; CDR3 DNA: TGTGCCAGCAGTTTCCGGTACCCCACAGATACGCAGTATTTT
J gene: TRBJ2-1; clone size: few; D gene: TRBD1; V gene: TRBV6-5; CDR3 protein: CASSSGTGLNEQFF; CDR3 DNA: TGTGCCAGCAGTTCCGGGACAGGGTTGAATGAGCAGTTCTTC
J gene: TRBJ2-4; clone size: few; D gene: NA; V gene: TRBV20-1; CDR3 protein: CSARDPDMWGKNIQYF; CDR3 DNA: TGCAGTGCTAGAGATCCCGACATGTGGGGCAAAAACATTCAGTACTTC
J gene: TRBJ2-1; clone size: many; D gene: TRBD2; V gene: TRBV20-1; CDR3 protein: CSASPKAGAYNEQFF; CDR3 DNA: TGCAGTGCTAGCCCGAAGGCGGGAGCCTACAATGAGCAGTTCTTC
J gene: TRBJ2-2; clone size: many; D gene: NA; V gene: TRBV11-2; CDR3 protein: CASSGGVGELFF; CDR3 DNA: TGTGCCAGCAGTGGGGGAGTTGGGGAGCTGTTTTTT
J gene: TRBJ2-7; clone size: many; D gene: TRBD1; V gene: TRBV18; CDR3 protein: CASSPGTGEHEQYF; CDR3 DNA: TGTGCCAGCTCACCTGGGACAGGGGAACACGAGCAGTACTTC
J gene: TRBJ2-7; clone size: many; D gene: TRBD1; V gene: TRBV12-3/TRBV12-4; CDR3 protein: CASSLKGQGPYEQYF; CDR3 DNA: TGTGCCAGCAGTTTAAAAGGACAGGGACCTTACGAGCAGTACTTC
J gene: TRBJ2-5; clone size: NA; D gene: NA; V gene: TRBV20-1; CDR3 protein: CSARVLGTSQETQYF; CDR3 DNA: TGCAGTGCTAGGGTCCTCGGGACATCACAAGAGACCCAGTACTTC
J gene: TRBJ2-7; clone size: many; D gene: TRBD2; V gene: TRBV6-1; CDR3 protein: CASRKAAHPFPGGFYEQYF; CDR3 DNA: TGTGCCAGCAGGAAAGCGGCTCATCCTTTCCCGGGGGGTTTCTACGAGCAGTACTTC
J gene: TRBJ2-7; clone size: many; D gene: TRBD1; V gene: TRBV27; CDR3 protein: CASSPLDRDHEQYF; CDR3 DNA: TGTGCCAGCAGTCCCTTGGACAGGGACCACGAGCAGTACTTC
J gene: TRBJ2-7; clone size: NA; D gene: TRBD2; V gene: TRBV20-1; CDR3 protein: CSAPLSGRWDEQYF; CDR3 DNA: TGCAGTGCTCCCCTTAGCGGGAGGTGGGACGAGCAGTACTTC
J gene: TRBJ2-7; clone size: many; D gene: NA; V gene: TRBV5-5; CDR3 protein: CASSLPPGDAYEQYF; CDR3 DNA: TGTGCCAGCAGCTTACCCCCAGGGGATGCCTACGAGCAGTACTTC
J gene: TRBJ2-1; clone size: many; D gene: NA; V gene: TRBV20-1; CDR3 protein: CSARDWTLFSSYNEQFF; CDR3 DNA: TGCAGTGCTAGAGATTGGACCCTTTTTAGCTCCTACAATGAGCAGTTCTTC
J gene: TRBJ1-2; clone size: many; D gene: TRBD1; V gene: TRBV27; CDR3 protein: CASSHGTGASGYTF; CDR3 DNA: TGTGCCAGCAGTCACGGGACAGGGGCTAGTGGCTACACCTTC
J gene: TRBJ2-1; clone size: NA; D gene: TRBD2; V gene: TRBV6-4; CDR3 protein: CAASDQGGRLAGALSYNEQFF; CDR3 DNA: TGTGCCGCCAGTGACCAGGGCGGAAGGCTAGCGGGCGCGCTCTCCTACAATGAGCAGTTCTTC
J gene: TRBJ2-1; clone size: many; D gene: NA; V gene: TRBV28; CDR3 protein: CASSLLLTAVEWGKQFF; CDR3 DNA: TGTGCCAGCAGTTTATTGTTAACGGCTGTGGAGTGGGGGAAGCAGTTCTTC
J gene: TRBJ2-7; clone size: once; D gene: TRBD2; V gene: TRBV4-2; CDR3 protein: CASSQVAGVSIRSYEQYF; CDR3 DNA: TGTGCCAGCAGCCAAGTAGCGGGAGTTTCCATCCGCTCCTACGAGCAGTACTTC
J gene: TRBJ2-7; clone size: many; D gene: TRBD1; V gene: TRBV18; CDR3 protein: CASSPLGDSYEQYF; CDR3 DNA: TGTGCCAGCTCACCTCTGGGGGACAGCTACGAGCAGTACTTC
J gene: TRBJ2-1; clone size: many; D gene: NA; V gene: TRBV15; CDR3 protein: CATSGLAGWNNEQFF; CDR3 DNA: TGTGCCACCAGCGGACTCGCCGGTTGGAACAATGAGCAGTTCTTC
J gene: TRBJ2-1; clone size: many; D gene: NA; V gene: TRBV7-9; CDR3 protein: CASSPARSGLFRNEQFF; CDR3 DNA: TGTGCCAGCAGCCCGGCGAGGAGCGGACTGTTCAGGAATGAGCAGTTCTTC
J gene: TRBJ2-3; clone size: many; D gene: NA; V gene: TRBV10-3; CDR3 protein: CAISEPGLHSLTSTDTQYF; CDR3 DNA: TGTGCCATCAGTGAGCCGGGACTCCACTCCCTCACTAGCACAGATACGCAGTATTTT
J gene: TRBJ1-2; clone size: many; D gene: NA; V gene: TRBV29-1; CDR3 protein: CSVSPGRGFLGGYTF; CDR3 DNA: TGCAGCGTTTCACCCGGCAGGGGATTTCTCGGGGGCTACACCTTC
J gene: TRBJ1-1; clone size: few; D gene: NA; V gene: TRBV20-1; CDR3 protein: CSARRDLNTEAFF; CDR3 DNA: TGCAGTGCTCGTCGGGACCTGAACACTGAAGCTTTCTTT
J gene: TRBJ1-2; clone size: many; D gene: TRBD1; V gene: TRBV28; CDR3 protein: CASSPFGTGDLPNYGYTF; CDR3 DNA: TGTGCCAGCAGCCCATTTGGGACAGGGGACCTCCCTAACTATGGCTACACCTTC
J gene: TRBJ2-7; clone size: many; D gene: TRBD2; V gene: TRBV10-3; CDR3 protein: CAISESGGASGLYEQYF; CDR3 DNA: TGTGCCATCAGTGAGTCCGGTGGCGCTAGCGGTCTTTACGAGCAGTACTTC
J gene: TRBJ2-5; clone size: many; D gene: TRBD2; V gene: TRBV10-2; CDR3 protein: CASSAASGRAGDETQYF; CDR3 DNA: TGCGCCAGCAGTGCGGCTAGCGGGAGGGCGGGGGATGAGACCCAGTACTTC
J gene: TRBJ2-7; clone size: many; D gene: NA; V gene: TRBV28; CDR3 protein: CASSSGTPYEQYF; CDR3 DNA: TGTGCCAGCAGTTCCGGGACACCCTACGAGCAGTACTTC